This T cell receptor (beta chain) was obtained from a study of cytomegalovirus exposure and HLA in healthy donors. The V and J ends lost 5 bases and 8 bases, in that order; junction bases with no gene match: 4. Germline assignment: CDR1 SGHTA and CDR2 FQGNSA. The CDR3 is made up of 13 amino acids. In this sample, this clone turned up once. Its antigen is unidentified. Study-wide findings and caveats: Later on, an analysis showed TCR association rates differing by HLA locus, with DRB1 the most and HLA-C the fewest.

Primers: 60 Vbeta forward and 13 Jbeta reverse. TCRdb's table, derived via immunoSEQ multiplex PCR, lists solely in-frame clones and lacks some. The sample holds under 110,000 clones, 70% to 80% seen once. The origin of this receptor is a boy between 10 and 17 years old in good health and CMV-seronegative. The sample taken for sequencing was PBMCs. The chain recombines TRBV7-2 with TRBJ2-1, with 9 bases that match TRBD1. CDR3 nucleotides: TGTGCCAGCAGCCTAGACAGGGGGGATGAGCAGTTCTTC. As protein: CASSLDRGDEQFF.